This TCR beta chain stems from a study of cytomegalovirus exposure and HLA in healthy donors (dated by TCRdb to 2016 to 2017). Background on the whole study: An earlier analysis of fewer than 750 of the donors reported 250 to 300 Gb of sequence data and about 120 million unique TCR beta sequences obtained from about 200 million T cells. An earlier analysis of some 600 of the donors applied high-throughput TCR beta sequencing to assess whether each TCR beta V gene segment acted as functional or pseudogenic. The aim of the study was to test whether cataloging public T cell receptors could identify signatures of past pathogen exposure. Across 398 genotyped donors of the cohort, an average of 235,054 unique TCR beta nucleotide sequences per donor were sequenced, and about a sixth of those sequences were non-productive. The genetic ancestry cluster associated with self-reported Caucasian donors included about four fifths of the roughly 400 genotyped donors. Typing coverage varied by locus: roughly 629-630 donors for A, B, C, DRB1 and DQB1; 522 for DQA1; approximately 570 for DPA1; some 470 for DPB1. Rather than drawing on any new phenotypic data, the later analysis identified candidate immune exposures from TCR beta sequences and the way those sequences occurred across donors. A handful of DR-DQ haplotypes were handled as single units for association and clustering because linkage in the cohort was strong. Class I and class II HLA loci were covered by the typing at four-digit resolution. An early release that covered fewer than 750 HLA-typed donors contained 250 to 350 gigabases of sequencing data and tens of millions of unique TCR sequences. The study combined high-throughput TCR immunosequencing, statistical association of individual TCRs with disease status, and machine learning to predict cytomegalovirus infection status. Donor age, sex, ethnicity and CMV serostatus were collected together with the repertoire data. A later analysis re-examined previously published TCR beta repertoires from more than 550 donors and added high-resolution HLA genotyping to investigate patterns of TCR occurrence. In addition to the first cohort of roughly 700 subjects, a separate validation cohort of 100 to 150 different subjects was used. Using immunosequencing, the study profiled T cell repertoires from fewer than 700 subjects and related those repertoires to cytomegalovirus serostatus. A later genetic analysis took genome-wide SNP genotypes for about three fifths of the 666 donors and used that subset as a discovery cohort. All discovery cohort repertoires had been generated on a single sequencing platform. Study-wide findings and limitations: In a later genetic analysis, fewer N-insertions in productive TCRs were reported among donors in an Asian-associated ancestry cluster than the roughly 700-donor mean. In a later analysis, several top co-occurrence clusters were reported to appear linked to parvovirus B19, influenza, CMV and Epstein-Barr virus. Most TCR sequences were seen in very few donors, while some public TCRs were found in many individuals. Compared with equally common non-associated chains, HLA-associated TCR beta chains in a later analysis were more clonally expanded and had lower generation probabilities. A group of highly shared sequence variants was considered likely to be a technical artifact of the sequencing pipeline. The authors suggested that the approach could potentially be generalized to other disease states and immunological phenotypes. According to a later analysis, TCR association rates differed among HLA loci, with DRB1 alleles showing the most associated TCRs and HLA-C alleles showing the fewest. Some IMGT-functional V segments, including TRBV6-2 and TRBV6-3, could not be told apart with the 87-base-pair reads, so those segments were excluded. Because HLA typing was missing for some donors at each locus, association tests included only the typed subset. Specific HLA alleles were associated with more than 15,000 TCR beta sequences at a false discovery rate of 0.05 in a later analysis. The presence/absence analyses assumed that sequencing depth was roughly uniform across donors, and that assumption may not be true. In a later genetic analysis, a missense DCLRE1C variant was associated with V-gene and J-gene trimming of TCR beta chains, and the association was replicated in an independent cohort. Broadly in line with IMGT annotations, most TCR beta V segments showed up in productive rearrangements about 90% or about 30% of the time in an earlier analysis of 450 to 600 of the donors. CMV serostatus was the only immune exposure information available for the cohort. Assigning TCR associations to individual alleles was difficult when HLA alleles, especially DR and DQ, strongly co-occurred. A further reported finding was that TCR beta sequences accurately predicted the HLA-A and HLA-B alleles for most subjects in the first cohort. According to a later analysis, most CMV-associated TCR beta chains appeared to be HLA-restricted, and the HLA associations seemed to be driven largely by CMV exposure. A total of 150 or so TCR beta chains were listed by the study as associated with cytomegalovirus. Roughly 15 rarely observed V segments, including chromosome 9 orphons, were excluded from the earlier analysis of several hundred of the donors because counts were too low. Linkage disequilibrium might explain the correlated functional status among segregating V segments, but an unknown experimental factor could not be excluded. In vitro tests confirmed that a few of the cytomegalovirus-associated TCR beta chains recognize cytomegalovirus antigens. Cytomegalovirus status was reported to be diagnosed by the classifier with high specificity and sensitivity in both the original and validation cohorts. This cohort had only TCR beta chains sequenced, and the lack of alpha or paired-chain data limited which features could be detected.

The library was obtained by the immunoSEQ multiplex PCR assay. A mixture of 60 forward primers for TCR Vbeta segments and 13 reverse primers for TCR Jbeta segments was used in the multiplex PCR. The CDR3 region of rearranged TCR beta genes was amplified from genomic DNA with a multiplex PCR assay. The Illumina HiSeq System was used to sequence the amplified TCR beta libraries as 87-base-pair reads. On the authors' methods: A later analysis counted 65 million to 90 million unique TCR beta chains across the 550 to 700 repertoires, and around 12 million of these chains were shared by at least two donors. To remove PCR and sequencing errors, raw reads were error-corrected and collapsed into unique sequences using a nearest-neighbor algorithm that merged closely related sequences. V, D and J gene segments were assigned by aligning CDR3 sequences to IMGT reference sequences. Each retained sequence needed at least a six-nucleotide match to both a V gene segment and a J gene segment. A rearrangement counted as productive if the CDR3 had no stop codons and remained in frame with V and J, and every other rearrangement counted as non-productive. Following IMGT convention, CDR3 was defined as the stretch from the second conserved V-encoded cysteine to the conserved J-encoded phenylalanine. The earlier analysis of fewer than 700 of the donors excluded sequences that lacked an unambiguous match to a single V gene segment. In an earlier analysis of more than 500 of the donors, a V segment was called functional when productive rearrangements were above 56.7%, and segregating when the standard deviation between donors exceeded 5%. A statistical classification framework was built for diagnosing cytomegalovirus status from the catalog of TCR beta chain sequences. V and J gene assignment, in a later analysis, came from comparing TCR nucleotide sequences with IMGT/GENE-DB human TR gene sequences. The TCRdist pipeline was used in a later analysis to assign CDR3 sequences and most-parsimonious VDJ recombination scenarios. In a later analysis, each TCR beta chain was defined by its CDR3 amino acid sequence together with its V-gene family, and reads without a unique V-gene family were excluded. To address suspected cross-contamination and a sequencing artifact, a later analysis removed roughly 640 highly shared, low-generation-probability nucleotide sequences. In a later analysis, a clonal expansion index for each public chain was calculated from normalized within-repertoire ranks of inferred template counts. In a later analysis, generation probabilities were computed using a VDJ recombination model fitted to out-of-frame rearrangements, and the results were checked against IGoR. Hypergeometric tests were used in a later analysis to score TCR-TCR, TCR-HLA and TCR-CMV co-occurrence, with a repertoire-size bias correction applied to the TCR pairs. In a later analysis, false discovery rates were estimated by permuting HLA or CMV assignments 20 times. In a later analysis, co-occurring TCRs were grouped using DBSCAN, with TCRdist sequence similarity added in when clustering inside HLA-allele-positive subsets. Co-occurrence clustering excluded repertoires with fewer than 30,000 or more than 120,000 public chains, plus five with anomalous nucleotide sharing. Entries here come from immuneACCESS through TCRdb and include only in-frame sequences with V and J called. Some clones fail to appear in such tables; in the studies checked, an unresolved V gene covers under half of the shortfall, and the cause of the remainder is unknown. V, J and clone size were drawn from that table, and D and trimming were deduced from the DNA. Counted in this sample were 84,000 or so clones; 76% of them appeared once. More than 1.3% of the sample is held by the ten biggest clonotypes.

The cohort was made up of roughly 670 healthy bone marrow donors. All cohort members were sampled while nominally healthy, although unrecorded immune exposures were likely present. The donor was CMV seronegative and belonged to the group of 352 seronegative cohort members. A peripheral blood sample was provided by each donor, and peripheral blood mononuclear cells were used for TCR beta sequencing. The Qiagen DNeasy Blood Extraction Kit was used to extract genomic DNA from the blood cell samples. This clone was seen repeatedly, ten times or more. There is no known antigen for this receptor. One base away there is no much larger clone; base qualities are not given. Based on the germline V gene, the CDR1 and CDR2 sequences are MNHNS and SASEGT. Trimming costs V 10 bases and J 2 bases, and their ends lie 12 bases apart. The CDR3 contains 12 residues, cysteine and phenylalanine counted. The kept DNA is CDR3 alone, 36 bases in frame from the first base.

The V gene is TRBV6-1 and the J gene is TRBJ2-7; matching of 6 bases hints at TRBD1 as the D gene. The specimen sequenced was PBMCs. The receptor was isolated from a male donor in good health and CMV-seronegative. The sequenced DNA: TGTGCCACTCACAGGGTCCCCTACGAGCAGTACTTC. This sequence encodes CATHRVPYEQYF.